The 32 T cell receptor beta chains below all came from one sample that was sequenced in a study of shared clonotypes between healthy human individuals. Clones were read by immunoSEQ multiplex PCR, and TCRdb kept only the in-frame ones, dropping some. The profile shows about 2.3 million clones, 85% to 95% of them singletons. Sample: naive CD4+ T cells from PBMCs. Subset specified: CD45RA+ positively selected. Every receptor here comes from a man younger than 35 in good health. Some clones in this sample may be carry-over from other donors' samples.

About this clone: At one of its ends the junction is not consistent with the germline gene, which may arise from a read error. This chain links TRBV29-1 with TRBJ2-5, with 7 positions matching TRBD1. The CDR3 runs 14 residues. Germline loops: CDR1 SQVTM, CDR2 ANQGSEA. The CDR3 DNA follows: TGCAGCGTCGCAGCCGGGACAGCAAGAGAGGCCCAGTACTTC. Translating it yields CSVAAGTAREAQYF.

This chain connects TRBV5-1 to TRBJ1-2; tentative D call: TRBD1 (5 bases). CDR3 size: 13 residues. Trimming stripped 3 bases from V and 5 bases from J, with 11 bases between. CDR1 is SGHRS and CDR2 is YFSETQ in the germline V gene. The CDR3 DNA reads as TGCGCCAGCAGCTCAGGGTCGGTATATGGCTACACCTTC. Its protein is CASSSGSVYGYTF.

The chain uses TRBV6-5 and TRBJ2-6; TRBD1 is a possible D gene (6 bases). Germline CDR1 MNHEY, CDR2 SVGAGI. With 4 bases removed from V and 4 bases from J, the gap between germline ends came to 14 bases. The CDR3 length is 16 residues. The CDR3 region is CASSSKPGAGANVLTF. The CDR3 bases are TGTGCCAGCAGTTCAAAGCCAGGGGCAGGGGCCAACGTCCTGACTTTC.

In this sample, this clone turned up once. CDR3: CASSLSRGVDTIYF. The CDR3 DNA is TGCGCCAGCAGCTTGAGCAGGGGAGTGGACACCATATATTTT. This rearrangement joins TRBV5-1 to TRBJ1-3, with D perhaps TRBD1 (6 bases). This CDR3 comprises 14 residues. Germline V CDR1 and CDR2: SGHRS, YFSETQ. The V gene lost 1 base and the J gene lost 8 bases, with 13 bases spanning the gap.

The chain is built from TRBV7-9 and TRBJ1-4, with 11 bases that match TRBD1. CDR3 length: 16 residues. J was trimmed by 3 bases and V by 3 bases; bases with no gene match: 3. Germline CDR1 SEHNR, CDR2 FQNEAQ (reference sequence). The CDR3 region has the DNA TGTGCCAGCAGCTTCCCGGGACAGGGGGCTAATGAAAAACTGTTTTTT. As protein: CASSFPGQGANEKLFF.

The chain employs TRBV10-3 and TRBJ1-1; D not resolved. The germline CDR1 and CDR2 sequences are ENHRY and SYGVKD. The CDR3 consists of 12 residues. Trimming removed 6 bases from V and 4 bases from J, with 9 bases in between. CDR3 DNA sequence: TGTGCCATCAGCCCGACGGCCACTGAAGCTTTCTTT. Translated: CAISPTATEAFF.

The rearrangement uses TRBV2 and TRBJ2-5, with 8 bases fitting TRBD1. CDR1 and CDR2 from the germline V gene are SNHLY and FYNNEI. The CDR3 sequence is 15 residues long. The junction had 12 bases not matched to a gene; V was cut back by 8 bases and J by 4 bases. CDR3 loop: CASERDRGIGETQYF. CDR3 DNA sequence: TGTGCCAGCGAGAGAGACAGGGGAATTGGAGAGACCCAGTACTTC. The complete variable domain, with remaining parts taken from reference TRBV2 and TRBJ2-5, reads EPEVTQTPSHQVTQMGQEVILRCVPISNHLYFYWYRQILGQKVEFLVSFYNNEISEKSEIFDDQFSVERPDGSNFTLKIRSTKLEDSAMYFCASERDRGIGETQYFGPGTRLLVL.

This clone was seen a handful of times. This chain uses TRBV5-1 with TRBJ1-4; the D is unclear. V gave up 3 bases and J gave up 3 bases, with 9 bases separating them. The germline gives CDR1 SGHRS, CDR2 YFSETQ. The length of the CDR3 is 14 residues. CDR3 sequence (DNA): TGCGCCAGCAGCTACGGGATGGCTAATGAAAAACTGTTTTTT. This codes for CASSYGMANEKLFF.

This clone was detected only once. This chain connects TRBV11-2 to TRBJ2-7, with unresolved D. The CDR3 loop spans 17 amino acids. V lost 4 bases and J 0 bases, leaving 19 bases between the germline ends. CDR1 is SGHAT and CDR2 is FQNNGV in the germline V gene. CDR3 region: CASSSRLVLRSSYEQYF. CDR3 in DNA: TGTGCCAGCAGCTCCCGCCTGGTACTGCGCAGCTCCTACGAGCAGTACTTC.

The CDR3 loop reads CASILWGSTEAFF. In nucleotides, the CDR3 is TGTGCCAGCATTCTTTGGGGGAGCACTGAAGCTTTCTTT. The chain combines TRBV6-1 with TRBJ1-1; D may be TRBD1 (5 bases). Germline CDR1 reads MNHNS; CDR2 reads SASEGT. Trimming stripped 7 bases from V and 4 bases from J, with 13 bases between. The CDR3 is made up of 13 amino acids.

The V gene is TRBV6-5, the J gene TRBJ2-7, with TRBD1 matching over 8 bases. The junction had 7 bases not matched to a gene; V was cut back by 0 bases and J by 6 bases. CDR1 is MNHEY, CDR2 SVGAGI, per germline. The CDR3 loop spans 15 amino acids. The CDR3 DNA follows: TGTGCCAGCAGTTACTCTGCTCAGGGGGCATCCGAGCAGTACTTC. Protein sequence: CASSYSAQGASEQYF.

This clone came up once. This rearrangement joins TRBV4-1 to TRBJ2-7; 9 bases agree with TRBD1. The trim removed 4 bases at V and 4 bases at J, leaving 5 bases unmatched. Germline-derived CDR1 and CDR2 are MGHRA and YSYEKL. This CDR3 has 14 residues. The DNA of the CDR3 is TGCGCCAGCAGCCTACCGGGACAGGGATACGAGCAGTACTTC. It is translated as CASSLPGQGYEQYF.

About this clone itself: This is likely a read error, given that the CDR3 carries no conserved phenylalanine or tryptophan at its end. It is unclear where the CDR3 begins or ends on the DNA, so no DNA is shown, and the CDR3 is as TCRdb lists it. V gene TRBV21-1 combines with J gene TRBJ2-3; TRBD2 is the table's D call, not checked against the DNA. TRBV21-1 is a pseudogene. A total of 11 residues make up the CDR3, ends included. CDR3 protein: CASSRGKEGGR.

V and J are TRBV5-1 and TRBJ2-5; D ambiguous. V was clipped by 4 bases and J by 1 base, with 8 bases between them. Germline-derived CDR1 and CDR2 are SGHRS and YFSETQ. The CDR3 extends over 13 amino acids. The CDR3 nucleotides read TGCGCCAGCAGCGGGCCTGTCCAAGAGACCCAGTACTTC. It encodes CASSGPVQETQYF.

A few counts support this clone. This chain connects TRBV7-2 to TRBJ2-1; D unresolved. From germline, CDR1 is SGHTA and CDR2 FQGNSA. V gave up 5 bases and J gave up 8 bases, with 13 bases separating them. This CDR3 is 13 amino acids long. The CDR3 protein is CASSDFGNYEQFF. CDR3 nucleotides: TGTGCCAGCAGCGATTTTGGTAACTATGAGCAGTTCTTC.

The chain combines TRBV21-1 with TRBJ2-6; TRBD1 is the table's D call and was not checked against the DNA. TRBV21-1 is termed a pseudogene. The CDR3 has 19 residues. CDR3 sequence: CASSKGDEDREPGANVLTF. The CDR3 nucleotides read TGTGCCAGCAGCAAAGGGGACGAGGACAGGGAACCTGGGGCCAACGTCCTGACTTTC.

The V call is TRBV15, the J call TRBJ2-3; D is unclear. V lost 1 base and J 1 base, leaving 12 bases between the germline ends. Germline CDR1 reads LNHNV; CDR2 reads YYDKDF (reference sequence). The CDR3 sequence is 16 residues long. In nucleotides, the CDR3 is TGTGCCACCAGCAGAGTGGGCCCCGAGGGCACAGATACGCAGTATTTT. This gives the protein CATSRVGPEGTDTQYF. Looking up the rest from reference TRBV15 and TRBJ2-3 gives the full variable domain: DAMVIQNPRYQVTQFGKPVTLSCSQTLNHNVMYWYQQKSSQAPKLLFHYYDKDFNNEADTPDNFQSRRPNTSFCFLDIRSPGLGDTAMYLCATSRVGPEGTDTQYFGPGTRLTVL.

The chain carries TRBV15 and TRBJ2-7, with 8 nucleotides matching TRBD2. CDR3 length: 12 residues. The V and J ends lost 5 bases and 5 bases, in that order; junction bases with no gene match: 2. CDR1 is LNHNV and CDR2 is YYDKDF in the germline V gene (reference sequence). This chain's CDR3 is CATSPGGDEQYF. The CDR3 DNA reads TGTGCCACCAGCCCGGGGGGGGACGAGCAGTACTTC.

This clone was counted a few times. CDR3 loop: CAISESDRRETQYF. In nucleotides, the CDR3 is TGTGCCATCAGTGAGTCGGATAGGCGGGAGACCCAGTACTTC. The chain combines TRBV10-3 with TRBJ2-5; D unresolved. This CDR3 contains 14 residues. Trimming pared 0 bases from V and 5 bases from J, leaving 10 bases between. The germline V gene has CDR1 ENHRY and CDR2 SYGVKD.

V gene TRBV13 combines with J gene TRBJ2-7, with 7 bases fitting TRBD2. The CDR3 length is 15 residues. Unmatched junction bases numbered 5, after V lost 3 bases and J lost 0 bases. In germline, CDR1 is PRHDT, CDR2 FYEKMQ (reference sequence). The CDR3 here is CASSFSLAASYEQYF. CDR3 DNA sequence: TGTGCCAGCAGCTTCTCCCTAGCGGCCTCCTACGAGCAGTACTTC.

This chain connects TRBV7-3 to TRBJ1-1, with 7 bases lining up with TRBD1. This CDR3 spans 14 amino acids. CDR1 is SGHTA and CDR2 is FQGTGA in the germline V gene. V lost 8 bases to trimming and J lost 5 bases; unmatched junction nucleotides: 11. The CDR3 loop is CASARQGSRTEAFF. The CDR3 DNA reads TGTGCCAGCGCTAGACAGGGAAGTAGGACTGAAGCTTTCTTT.

This chain connects TRBV2 to TRBJ1-1; TRBD1 is a possible D gene (6 bases). V lost 4 bases and J lost 1, with 10 bases in between. The CDR3 has 14 amino acids. Germline assignment: CDR1 SNHLY and CDR2 FYNNEI. The CDR3 coding sequence is TGTGCCAGCAGTGTGGACAGCGCGAACACTGAAGCTTTCTTT. Translating gives CASSVDSANTEAFF.

This rearrangement joins TRBV2 to TRBJ1-1; maybe TRBD1 (5 bases). Germline CDR1 SNHLY, CDR2 FYNNEI. V dropped 6 bases and J dropped 4 bases, with 15 bases sitting between them. The CDR3 length is 14 residues. CDR3 amino acids: CASRRMGRGTEAFF. The CDR3 nucleotides read TGTGCCAGCAGGCGAATGGGGCGGGGCACTGAAGCTTTCTTT. The variable domain in full, with the rest retrieved from reference TRBV2 and TRBJ1-1, is EPEVTQTPSHQVTQMGQEVILRCVPISNHLYFYWYRQILGQKVEFLVSFYNNEISEKSEIFDDQFSVERPDGSNFTLKIRSTKLEDSAMYFCASRRMGRGTEAFFGQGTRLTVV.

The chain uses TRBV19 and TRBJ1-5; possibly TRBD1 for D (6 bases). The germline gives CDR1 LNHDA, CDR2 SQIVND (reference sequence). The CDR3 consists of 13 residues. The V end was cut by 7 bases, the J end by 3 bases, with 10 bases between. The CDR3 protein is CASKGVANQPQHF. As DNA, the CDR3 is TGTGCCAGTAAGGGGGTCGCCAATCAGCCCCAGCATTTT.

The V gene is TRBV2, the J gene TRBJ1-5, with 11 bases identical to TRBD1. Germline V gene sequence: CDR1 SNHLY, CDR2 FYNNEI. Trimming at V came to 4 bases and at J to 0 bases, leaving 8 bases not matched to a gene. This CDR3 comprises 18 residues. The CDR3 here is CASSAWDRGAYSNQPQHF. The CDR3 DNA follows: TGTGCCAGCAGTGCTTGGGACAGGGGGGCTTATAGCAATCAGCCCCAGCATTTT.

On this clone itself: This same CDR3 is encoded by further DNA sequences in the sample. The J gene is TRBJ1-5, the V gene TRBV18; TRBD1 is a possible D gene (5 bases). The CDR3 consists of 15 residues. Germline CDR1 and CDR2: KGHSH and LQKENI. Deletions cut 2 bases from V and 2 bases from J, with 10 bases between. The CDR3 bases are TGTGCCAGCTCACCAGGTCAGGGCGGCAATCAGCCCCAGCATTTT. Encoded protein: CASSPGQGGNQPQHF.

Only a few counts were recorded for this clone. The chain has TRBV30 and TRBJ1-1, with a tentative D call TRBD1 (6 bases). Trimming stripped 4 bases from V and 2 bases from J, with 11 bases between. CDR1 is GTSNPN, CDR2 SVGIG, per germline (reference sequence). The CDR3 length is 13 residues. DNA of the CDR3: TGTGCCTGGATAGGACAGCTAAACACTGAAGCTTTCTTT. Its translation: CAWIGQLNTEAFF.

This sequence joins TRBV27 and TRBJ2-7; TRBD1 is a possible D gene (5 bases). Germline V CDR1 and CDR2: MNHEY, SMNVEV (reference sequence). This CDR3 contains 12 residues. V lost 11 bases to trimming and J lost 0 bases, with 11 bases between them. CDR3 region: CAFPTVSYEQYF. As DNA, the CDR3 is TGTGCCTTCCCGACAGTCTCCTACGAGCAGTACTTC.

V is TRBV7-9 and J is TRBJ1-4; D remains ambiguous. This CDR3 region has 13 residues. V lost 1 base, J lost 5 bases, and 5 bases lay in between. Germline V gene lookup returns CDR1 SEHNR and CDR2 FQNEAQ (reference sequence). The CDR3, as DNA: TGTGCCAGCAGCTTAGAAGCGAATGAAAAACTGTTTTTT. Amino acid sequence: CASSLEANEKLFF. The full variable domain, in which reference TRBV7-9 and TRBJ1-4 provide the parts outside the CDR3, is DTGVSQNPRHKITKRGQNVTFRCDPISEHNRLYWYRQTLGQGPEFLTYFQNEAQLEKSRLLSDRFSAERPKGSFSTLEIQRTEQGDSAMYLCASSLEANEKLFFGSGTQLSVL.

In its sample, this clone was seen once. The rearrangement links TRBV28 to TRBJ1-5; 7 bases are a match to TRBD1. Losses at the gene ends were 3 bases for V and 6 bases for J; bases not matched to a gene: 8. The CDR3 covers 15 residues. Germline loops: CDR1 MDHEN, CDR2 SYDVKM. The CDR3 loop is CASSFGGQGGQPQHF. The CDR3 DNA follows: TGTGCCAGCAGTTTTGGGGGCCAGGGGGGTCAGCCCCAGCATTTT.

On this clone itself: This same CDR3 is encoded by further DNA sequences in the sample. The chain links TRBV6-1 to TRBJ2-1, with 8 nucleotides matching TRBD2. The length of the CDR3 is 11 residues. From germline, CDR1 is MNHNS and CDR2 SASEGT. V dropped 4 bases and J dropped 10; count of bases not matched to a gene: 0. CDR3 loop: CASSAGGEQFF. Here the CDR3 DNA reads TGTGCCAGCAGTGCGGGAGGGGAGCAGTTCTTC.

The rearrangement joins TRBV4-1 to TRBJ1-6; TRBD1 matches at 8 bases. The CDR3 totals 14 residues. Per germline, CDR1 MGHRA and CDR2 YSYEKL. J was trimmed by 10 bases and V by 3 bases; bases with no gene match: 5. The CDR3 sequence: CASSQDRVHSPLHF. CDR3 nucleotide sequence: TGCGCCAGCAGCCAGGACAGGGTGCACTCACCCCTCCACTTT.